This is a list of T cell receptor beta chains from one sample in a study of blood T cell repertoires in COVID-19. The table came from immunoSEQ multiplex PCR; TCRdb's copy has only in-frame clones and leaves some out. This sample carries a few hundred thousand clones, around 83% of them seen once, and the ten largest clones take 5% to 7.5%. Material for sequencing was PBMCs or T cells enriched from blood (not recorded which). The receptor set was obtained from a woman aged 50 to 65 who had been exposed to COVID-19. CDR3s include the opening cysteine and the closing phenylalanine or tryptophan. Fields, in order: clone size, V gene, J gene, D gene, CDR3 length, CDR3 DNA, CDR3 protein. The D gene is left open where the match is weak. Size values are once, few and many counts, or a class for expanded clones, and some rows have none.

-	TRBV27	TRBJ1-1	-	14	TGTGCCAGCAGTTTAGGGGCACATGGATCTGAAGCTTTCTTT	CASSLGAHGSEAFF
-	TRBV4-3	TRBJ1-1	TRBD1	15	TGCGCCAGCAGCCAAGAAGGACAGGGGAACACTGAAGCTTTCTTT	CASSQEGQGNTEAFF
few	TRBV5-5	TRBJ1-1	-	14	TGTGCCAGCAGCTTGGGCCCTAAGAACACTGAAGCTTTCTTT	CASSLGPKNTEAFF
-	TRBV27	TRBJ1-1	-	14	TGTGCCAGCAGTCCTCGATACAGATCTCTTGAAGCTTTCTTT	CASSPRYRSLEAFF
once	TRBV2	TRBJ1-3	TRBD1	15	TGTGCCAGCAGTCCGGACAGGGCCCTGGGAAACACCATATATTTT	CASSPDRALGNTIYF
-	TRBV19	TRBJ2-2	TRBD1	18	TGTGCCAGTAGTATAGATTCCAGTGGCAGGGGGAGCACCGGGGAGCTGTTTTTT	CASSIDSSGRGSTGELFF
-	TRBV18	TRBJ2-2	TRBD2	17	TGTGCCAGCTCACCCACTAGCGGGGGCGCGAACACCGGGGAGCTGTTTTTT	CASSPTSGGANTGELFF
-	TRBV5-1	TRBJ1-6	-	13	TGCGCCAGCGGGGAACAGGCAAATTCACCCCTCCACTTT	CASGEQANSPLHF
once	TRBV27	TRBJ1-1	TRBD1	12	TGTGCCAGCAGTACGGTACAGGGGGAAGCTTTCTTT	CASSTVQGEAFF
-	TRBV24-1	TRBJ2-1	TRBD2	16	TGTGCCACCAGTGTCGTCCTAGCGGACTCCTACAATGAGCAGTTCTTC	CATSVVLADSYNEQFF
-	TRBV5-5	TRBJ1-3	-	16	TGTGCCAGCAGCTTTACACAGGGTAGCTCTGGAAACACCATATATTTT	CASSFTQGSSGNTIYF
-	TRBV1	TRBJ1-2	-	16	TGCACCAGCAGCCAGAGAGGGGGGGACCTTGACTATGGCTACACCTTC	CTSSQRGGDLDYGYTF
-	TRBV4-3	TRBJ1-2	-	15	TGCGCCAGCAGCCAAGATCAGCGAATTAACTATGGCTACACCTTC	CASSQDQRINYGYTF
once	TRBV7-2	TRBJ1-1	-	15	TGTGCCAGCAGCTCCTTCCGGGGGGCGAACACTGAAGCTTTCTTT	CASSSFRGANTEAFF
-	TRBV11-2	TRBJ2-6	-	16	TGTGCCAGCAGCTTAGACCGCAGTTCAGGGGCCAACGTCCTGACTTTC	CASSLDRSSGANVLTF
few	TRBV5-4	TRBJ1-2	-	13	TGTGCCAGCAGCCCGGACAGCTCCTATGGCTACACCTTC	CASSPDSSYGYTF
-	TRBV12-3/TRBV12-4	TRBJ1-5	-	13	TGTGCCAGCAGGGTACATAGCAATCAGCCCCAGCATTTT	CASRVHSNQPQHF
-	TRBV18	TRBJ2-1	TRBD2	15	TGTGCCAGCTCACCGACTAGCGGGGGGGACAATGAGCAGTTCTTC	CASSPTSGGDNEQFF
-	TRBV6-5	TRBJ2-2	-	14	TGTGCCAGCAGTTTACAACCTAACACCGGGGAGCTGTTTTTT	CASSLQPNTGELFF
-	TRBV12-3/TRBV12-4	TRBJ2-2	-	13	TGTGCCAGCAGTTTTCAACTCCCCGGGGAGCTGTTTTTT	CASSFQLPGELFF
-	TRBV2	TRBJ2-7	-	12	TGTGCCAGCAGCTCACAGTCACCCAAGCAGTACTTC	CASSSQSPKQYF
-	TRBV14	TRBJ2-7	TRBD1	15	TGTGCCAGCAGCCAGACGGGACAGGGACTTCGCGAGCAGTACTTC	CASSQTGQGLREQYF
-	TRBV6-1	TRBJ1-2	-	13	TGTGCCAGCAGGGAAGGGACTGACTATGGCTACACCTTC	CASREGTDYGYTF